This T cell receptor beta chain was profiled in a study of blood T cell repertoires in COVID-19. Study in general: The samples span acute and convalescent COVID-19 from the United States, Italy and Spain. T cells, B-cell-depleted T cells, or PBMCs provided the cDNA or gDNA that served as material.

Original processing methods: Reference gene primer amplification yielded estimated nucleated cell counts. Some clones are missing from TCRdb's copy, which holds only in-frame ones; the method was immunoSEQ multiplex PCR. D and trimming were read from the DNA, whereas the V and J calls and clone size are those reported in that table. The sample yields 120,000 or so clones, around 80% seen once. Material for sequencing was peripheral blood. This sequence was found in a man aged 35 to 55 with active or convalescent COVID-19.

The CDR3 DNA reads TGTGCCACCGGACAGGGACTGGCTAATGAAAAACTGTTTTTT. This translates into CATGQGLANEKLFF. This rearrangement joins TRBV19 to TRBJ1-4, with 8 bases matching TRBD1. Germline V lookup: CDR1 LNHDA, CDR2 SQIVND (reference sequence). The CDR3 runs to 14 residues. The V segment lost 10 bases and the J segment 3 bases; nucleotides outside the gene matches: 7.